One sample yielded the 9 T cell receptor beta chains listed below, sequenced in a study of shared T cell receptors in the human thymus. Clones were read by immunoSEQ multiplex PCR, and TCRdb kept only the in-frame ones, dropping some. The sample holds 650,000 to 950,000 clones; roughly 88% are singletons and the top ten take around 0.01%. These data were also reused for a study on human thymus T cells.

Sequencing was performed on thymocytes. These TCRs come from a girl in the first two years of life with a congenital heart defect.

The chain is built from TRBV28 and TRBJ1-6; D uncertain. This CDR3 comprises 13 residues. Germline V gene lookup returns CDR1 MDHEN and CDR2 SYDVKM. Trimming took off 7 bases at V and 11 bases at J, with 15 bases between the two ends. The DNA of the CDR3 is TGTGCCAGCAACCGGGAGGGATTTCCACCCCTCCACTTT. Protein product: CASNREGFPPLHF.

In DNA, the CDR3 is TGTGCCAGCAGCCAAGGGGACAGGGGCTCCCAGGGGGCATACAATGAGCAGTTCTTC. Translating gives CASSQGDRGSQGAYNEQFF. V is TRBV11-2 and J is TRBJ2-1; 10 bases line up with TRBD1. Germline CDR1 and CDR2: SGHAT and FQNNGV. The V and J ends lost 5 bases and 4 bases, in that order; junction bases with no gene match: 17. This CDR3 is built from 19 residues.

This clone appeared a single time. The chain recombines TRBV5-5 with TRBJ1-5; D call uncertain. Germline V gene sequence: CDR1 SGHKS, CDR2 YYEKEE (reference sequence). V was cut by 4 bases and J by 6 bases, with 17 bases left in between. This CDR3 spans 15 amino acids. In nucleotides, the CDR3 is TGTGCCAGCAGCCAAACCGACGGGTCGAGTCAGCCCCAGCATTTT. Residues: CASSQTDGSSQPQHF.

V usage is TRBV28 and J usage is TRBJ2-7; 11 bases map to TRBD2. Per the germline V gene, CDR1 is MDHEN and CDR2 is SYDVKM. CDR3 size: 16 residues. The ends lost 3 bases at V and 4 bases at J; junction bases unmatched: 8. CDR3 loop: CASSFPLAGDRYEQYF. The CDR3 bases are TGTGCCAGCAGTTTCCCACTAGCGGGGGACCGTTACGAGCAGTACTTC.

The chain recombines TRBV7-2 with TRBJ2-1, with 9 bases that match TRBD1. The CDR3 covers 17 residues. Germline trimming cut 1 base from V and 8 bases from J; bases unmatched to any gene: 12. Germline V gene sequence: CDR1 SGHTA, CDR2 FQGNSA. CDR3 DNA sequence: TGTGCCAGCAGCTTAGGGACAGGGGAAAGGTTAGGATATGAGCAGTTCTTC. Amino acids: CASSLGTGERLGYEQFF.

The rearrangement uses TRBV5-1 and TRBJ1-5, with no clear D. The germline gives CDR1 SGHRS, CDR2 YFSETQ. Deletions cut 0 bases from V and 6 bases from J, with 7 bases between. The CDR3 sequence is 13 residues long. CDR3 loop: CASSLEEGQPQHF. The CDR3 DNA follows: TGCGCCAGCAGCTTGGAAGAGGGTCAGCCCCAGCATTTT. Looking up the rest from reference TRBV5-1 and TRBJ1-5 gives the full variable domain: KAGVTQTPRYLIKTRGQQVTLSCSPISGHRSVSWYQQTPGQGLQFLFEYFSETQRNKGNFPGRFSGRQFSNSRSEMNVSTLELGDSALYLCASSLEEGQPQHFGDGTRLSIL.

J is TRBJ2-1 and V is TRBV9, with TRBD1 matching 7 bases. V lost 0 bases to trimming and J lost 6 bases; unmatched junction nucleotides: 6. Germline V gives CDR1 SGDLS, CDR2 YYNGEE. CDR3 length: 15 amino acids. CDR3 DNA sequence: TGTGCCAGCAGCGTAGGAGGGGGCCAGGGCAATGAGCAGTTCTTC. Protein sequence: CASSVGGGQGNEQFF.

V usage is TRBV5-1 and J usage is TRBJ1-6, with a tentative D call TRBD1 (5 bases). Germline CDR1 is SGHRS and CDR2 is YFSETQ. The CDR3 is 16 residues long. V was trimmed by 2 bases and J by 6 bases, leaving 15 bases between them. CDR3 sequence reads: CASSLPWGSGNSPLHF. In nucleotides, the CDR3 is TGCGCCAGCAGCTTACCCTGGGGCAGTGGTAATTCACCCCTCCACTTT.

V usage is TRBV5-6 and J usage is TRBJ2-7, with a tentative D call TRBD1 (6 bases). Looked up from germline, CDR1 is SGHDT and CDR2 is YYEEEE. V lost 5 bases to trimming and J lost 4 bases, with 16 bases between them. The CDR3 runs to 14 residues. CDR3 region: CASSCGGRGYEQYF. For the CDR3, the DNA is TGTGCCAGCAGTTGCGGTGGCAGGGGTTACGAGCAGTACTTC.